The rows below give T cell receptor beta chains drawn from one sample of a study of T cell repertoires in cytomegalovirus infection. TCRdb reprocessed the reads via MiXCR and lists one record per CDR3 protein. Of a few hundred thousand distinct CDR3 sequences listed, roughly a third are singletons. Their recognized antigens are unknown. The sequencing here drew on cultured PBMCs, taken from culture after CMV antigen stimulation. The receptor set was obtained from a human donor in good health (CMV status not recorded). Some clones in this sample may be carry-over from other donors' samples. Each CDR3 is given with its conserved first and last residue. The D gene is left open where the match is weak. Only some rows state a clone size, as once, few, many or a class for expanded clones.

TRBD1,NA,TRBJ2-7,TRBV27,TGTGCCAGCAGTTTCGGCAGGGGGCTGTACGAGCAGTACTTC,CASSFGRGLYEQYF
NA,few,TRBJ2-5,TRBV11-2,TGTGCCAGCAGCTTAATAAGCCAAGAGACCCAGTACTTC,CASSLISQETQYF
NA,many,TRBJ1-6,TRBV7-2,TGTGCCAGCAGCTTCCGCGTTCGGTCACCCCTCCACTTT,CASSFRVRSPLHF
NA,few,TRBJ1-2,TRBV15,TGTGCCACCAGCAGGGACCACTATGGCTACACCTTC,CATSRDHYGYTF
TRBD1,many,TRBJ1-6,TRBV7-9,TGTGCCAGCAGCTCGGACAGGGGCGGTTCACCCCTCCACTTT,CASSSDRGGSPLHF
TRBD1,NA,TRBJ2-1,TRBV9,TGTGCCAGCGGTCGGGACAGCTTAATCTTC,CASGRDSLIF
TRBD2,many,TRBJ2-3,TRBV7-2,TGTGCCAGCAGCTTAGCTAGCGGGGCCCCTAGCACAGATACGCAGTATTTT,CASSLASGAPSTDTQYF
NA,many,TRBJ1-5,TRBV7-8,TGTGCCAGCAGCTTAGTTCTTAATCAGCCCCAGCATTTT,CASSLVLNQPQHF
TRBD2,NA,TRBJ2-6,TRBV28,TGTGCCAGCAGTGCGCCGGGACTAGGGGGGTTTGCGGCCAACGTCCTGACTTTC,CASSAPGLGGFAANVLTF
TRBD2,NA,TRBJ2-3,TRBV10-3,TGTGCCATCAGGAAGCGGGAAAACACAGATACGCAGTATTTT,CAIRKRENTDTQYF
NA,NA,TRBJ2-5,TRBV19,TGTGCCAGTACCGATACCCTTTACAGATCCCCCCAAGAGACCCAGTACTTC,CASTDTLYRSPQETQYF
TRBD2,NA,TRBJ2-1,TRBV2,TGTGCCAGCAGTGAAGCGGCTAGCGGGAGTGTTGAGCAGTTCTTC,CASSEAASGSVEQFF
TRBD1,NA,TRBJ2-4,TRBV4-1,TGCGCCAGCAGCCAGAGGGACAGAGATCCCAAAAACATTCAGTACTTC,CASSQRDRDPKNIQYF
NA,NA,TRBJ1-1,TRBV4-3,TGCGCCAGCAGCCAAGAAACTTGGACAGCAGCTTTCTTT,CASSQETWTAAFF
NA,NA,TRBJ2-5,TRBV7-2,TGTGCCAGCAGCTTAAATCGAGGCCCGACGGGCCAGTACTTC,CASSLNRGPTGQYF
NA,NA,TRBJ2-2,TRBV20-1,TGCAGTGCTAGAATCCCGGGGATTGGGGAGCTGTTTTTT,CSARIPGIGELFF
NA,NA,TRBJ1-2,TRBV7-3,TGTGCCAGCAACTTTTGGGAAGTCCTTGGGACTCCTGTGAGGGATAACTATGGCTACACCTTC,CASNFWEVLGTPVRDNYGYTF
NA,few,TRBJ2-1,TRBV12-3/TRBV12-4,TGTGCCAGCAGTTTACTCCCTGAGCAGTTCTTC,CASSLLPEQFF
NA,many,TRBJ2-3,TRBV7-2,TGTGCCAGCAGCTTAGCGAACTCCTATGCCACAGATACGCAGTATTTT,CASSLANSYATDTQYF
NA,NA,TRBJ2-7,TRBV7-9,TGTGCCAGCAGCGCACGCCCGGAGGGTTACGAGCAGTACTTC,CASSARPEGYEQYF
NA,NA,TRBJ1-2,TRBV19,TGTGCCAGTAGTATAGATCTGCTGAGCGGCTACACCTTC,CASSIDLLSGYTF
TRBD1,few,TRBJ1-2,TRBV6-5,TGTGCCAGCAGTTCCTACAGGGGTTCTAACTATGGCTACACCTTC,CASSSYRGSNYGYTF
NA,NA,TRBJ2-1,TRBV7-2,TGTGCCAGCCTTGGGACCATCAATGAGCAGTTCTTC,CASLGTINEQFF
TRBD1,NA,TRBJ1-2,TRBV10-3,TGTGCCATCAGCGAAGACAGGGGGTATGGCTACACCTTC,CAISEDRGYGYTF
NA,NA,TRBJ2-7,TRBV4-1,TGCGCCAGCAGCCCACAGGTAACCTACGAGCAGTACTTC,CASSPQVTYEQYF
NA,few,TRBJ2-4,TRBV28,TGTGCCAGCACCACCCGGGACCTAGCCAAAAACATTCAGTACTTC,CASTTRDLAKNIQYF
NA,NA,TRBJ2-2,TRBV7-2,TGTGCCAGCAGCCCAAAAGGACCTTACACCGGGGAGCTGTTTTTT,CASSPKGPYTGELFF
NA,few,TRBJ2-7,TRBV7-8,TGTGCCAGCAGCTTAGTGAAAGGAGCCTACGAGCAGTACTTC,CASSLVKGAYEQYF
NA,few,TRBJ1-1,TRBV4-3,TGCGCCAGCAGCCAAGATGGCCCGAGGACTGAAGCTTTCTTT,CASSQDGPRTEAFF
TRBD2,once,TRBJ2-3,TRBV6-2/TRBV6-3,TGTGCCAGCAGGGCACTAGCGACCACAGATACGCAGTATTTT,CASRALATTDTQYF
NA,NA,TRBJ2-3,TRBV7-2,TGTGCCAGCAGCCCCTTACCTTCCGCAGATACGCAGTATTTT,CASSPLPSADTQYF
TRBD1,few,TRBJ2-2,TRBV7-6,TGTGCCAGCATGTCCGGGACAGGGGGCAAGACCGGGGAGCTGTTTTTT,CASMSGTGGKTGELFF
TRBD1,NA,TRBJ2-2,TRBV19,TGTGCCAGTAGTATTGGCCACAGGGGGCGCGGGGAGCTGTTTTTT,CASSIGHRGRGELFF
NA,NA,TRBJ1-6,TRBV29-1,TGCAGCGTTCAAACAGACTATAATTCACCCCTCCACTTT,CSVQTDYNSPLHF
TRBD1,NA,TRBJ1-2,TRBV24-1,TGTGCCACCAGTGATCCGGGACAGGGGTACTATGGCTACACCTTC,CATSDPGQGYYGYTF